This TCR beta chain was sequenced for a study of T cells in tuberculosis. About the study: Samples predate treatment or fall within its first 7 days.

Sequencing used immunoSEQ multiplex PCR; TCRdb keeps in-frame clones, though not all of them. The sample carries some 49,000 clones, roughly 95% recorded once. About this clone itself: Its antigen is still unknown.

Germline V gives CDR1 LGHNA, CDR2 YNFKEQ. Losses at the gene ends were 1 base for V and 7 bases for J; bases not matched to a gene: 8. CDR3 length: 16 residues. This sample's time point: new active TB diagnosis, blood taken before or within 7 days of starting treatment. On average around 95,000 T cells per donor were immunosequenced. Study observations and caveats: Active tuberculosis alpha repertoires lay closer to GMM-specific TCRs than controls'. Selection depended on which cryopreserved specimens were available.

The TCR originated in an adult with tuberculosis. The chain uses TRBV4-2 and TRBJ1-5; 9 bases line up with TRBD1. Specimen: PBMCs, collected at tuberculosis diagnosis. The CDR3 DNA reads TGTGCCAGCAGCCAAGTGGGACAGGGAAGTAGGCAGCCCCAGCATTTT. Translation: CASSQVGQGSRQPQHF.